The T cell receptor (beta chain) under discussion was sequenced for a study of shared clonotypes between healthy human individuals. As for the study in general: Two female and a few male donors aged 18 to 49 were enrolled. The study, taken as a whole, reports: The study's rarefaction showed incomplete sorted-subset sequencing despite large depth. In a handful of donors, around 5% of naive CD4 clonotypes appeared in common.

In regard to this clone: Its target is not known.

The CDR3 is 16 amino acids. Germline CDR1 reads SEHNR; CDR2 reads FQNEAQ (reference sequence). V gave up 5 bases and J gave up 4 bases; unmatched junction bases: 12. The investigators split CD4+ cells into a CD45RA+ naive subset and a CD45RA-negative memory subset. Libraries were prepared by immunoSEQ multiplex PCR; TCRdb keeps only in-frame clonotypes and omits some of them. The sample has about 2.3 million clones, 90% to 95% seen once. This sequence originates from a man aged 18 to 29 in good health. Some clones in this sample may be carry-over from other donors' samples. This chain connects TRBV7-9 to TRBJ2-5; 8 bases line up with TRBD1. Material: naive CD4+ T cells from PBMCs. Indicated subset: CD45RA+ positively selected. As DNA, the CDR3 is TGTGCCAGCAGCCGATCCGGGACAGGCGGAGGAGAGACCCAGTACTTC. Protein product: CASSRSGTGGGETQYF.